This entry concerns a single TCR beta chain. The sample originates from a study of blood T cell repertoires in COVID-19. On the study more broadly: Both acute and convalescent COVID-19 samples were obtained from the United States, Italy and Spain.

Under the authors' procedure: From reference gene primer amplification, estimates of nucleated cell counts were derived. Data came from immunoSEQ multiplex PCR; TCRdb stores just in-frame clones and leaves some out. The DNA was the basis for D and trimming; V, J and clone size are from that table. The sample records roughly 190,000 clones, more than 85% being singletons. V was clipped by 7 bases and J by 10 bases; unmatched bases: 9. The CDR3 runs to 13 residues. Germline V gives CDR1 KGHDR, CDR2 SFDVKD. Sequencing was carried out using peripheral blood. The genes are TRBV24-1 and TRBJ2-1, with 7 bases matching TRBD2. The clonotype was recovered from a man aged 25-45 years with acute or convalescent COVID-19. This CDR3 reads CATSMAGLPEQFF. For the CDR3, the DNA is TGTGCCACCAGCATGGCGGGACTACCCGAGCAGTTCTTC.